The 3 T cell receptor beta chains reported below all come from one sample, sequenced in a study of T-cell memory formation after mild COVID-19. TCRdb re-derived calls from the 5' RACE reads in MiXCR, one entry per CDR3 protein. The sample holds 550,000 to 600,000 distinct CDR3 sequences, roughly 22% seen once. The specimen was PBMCs or a T cell subset sorted from them (not recorded which). Source of these receptors: an adult woman who had mild COVID-19 (a few samples of this study predate the infection). Cell type and time point are not known.

The genes are TRBV29-1 and TRBJ2-5; no clear D. Per germline, CDR1 SQVTM and CDR2 ANQGSEA. V was clipped by 1 base and J by 5 bases, with 5 bases between them. The CDR3 extends over 11 amino acids. The CDR3: CSVEGAETQYF. The CDR3 DNA sequence: TGCAGCGTTGAAGGGGCTGAGACCCAGTACTTC.

This clonotype was recorded at least ten times. This chain links TRBV11-1 with TRBJ1-2, with a possible D match to TRBD1 (6 bases). This CDR3 spans 11 amino acids. Germline V gene data show CDR1 as SGHAT and CDR2 as FQDESV (reference sequence). V lost 5 bases, J lost 8 bases, and 9 bases lay in between. The CDR3 here is CASSPGVGYTF. The CDR3 coding sequence is TGTGCCAGCAGCCCAGGGGTCGGCTACACCTTC.

This clonotype was seen a few times. The chain couples TRBV5-5 to TRBJ1-4; D call uncertain. This CDR3 has 13 amino acids. Germline CDR1 SGHKS, CDR2 YYEKEE (reference sequence). Trimming left V 1 base short and J 7 bases short, with 8 bases between. The CDR3 DNA reads TGTGCCAGCAGCTTGTATTTTACTGAAAAACTGTTTTTT. The encoded protein is CASSLYFTEKLFF.